Listed here are 13 T cell receptor beta chains from one sample, sequenced in a study of blood T cells in healthy people across ages. Through a sample-barcoded 5' primer and a J-beta primer mix, a second PCR was run for 7 to 11 cycles. TCRdb independently ran MiXCR on the 5' RACE reads; one entry per CDR3 protein. The table has 550,000 to 750,000 distinct CDR3 sequences, under 25% seen once. The sample was blood. The receptors shown here come from a man in his 70s in good health.

This clonotype was found a few times. The rearrangement joins TRBV25-1 to TRBJ1-1; D is undetermined. The CDR3 spans 11 residues. The V end lost 8 bases, the J end lost 1 base, and 5 bases lay between the germline ends. CDR1 is MGHDK and CDR2 is SYGVNS in the germline V gene. The CDR3 spells CASEGNTEAFF. Written as DNA, the CDR3 is TGTGCCAGCGAGGGGAACACTGAAGCTTTCTTT.

This chain uses TRBV6-5 with TRBJ2-5; 7 nucleotides match TRBD1. Gene TRBJ2-7 matches the end of the DNA better, so the J call may be wrong. This CDR3 is built from 15 residues. Germline V gene sequence: CDR1 MNHEY, CDR2 SVGAGI. In nucleotides, the CDR3 is TGTGCCAGCAGTTACTCTGAACAGGGGAGCTACGAGCAGTACTTC. Its protein product is CASSYSEQGSYEQYF.

This clonotype occurred many times. This chain links TRBV4-1 with TRBJ2-7; 9 bases match TRBD1. The germline V gene encodes CDR1 MGHRA and CDR2 YSYEKL. V was clipped by 1 base and J by 13 bases; unmatched bases: 5. This CDR3 has 12 residues. The DNA for the CDR3 is TGCGCCAGCAGCCAAGGGGGGGACAGGGTATACTTC. It codes for CASSQGGDRVYF.

The chain couples TRBV5-1 to TRBJ2-3, with a weak D call TRBD1 (6 bases). Germline loops: CDR1 SGHRS, CDR2 YFSETQ. Trimming shortened V by 4 bases and J by 2 bases, and 14 bases separated the two germline ends. This CDR3 contains 15 residues. The CDR3 loop is CASSPGQIYTDTQYF. The CDR3 DNA follows: TGCGCCAGCAGCCCAGGACAGATTTACACAGATACGCAGTATTTT.

This chain links TRBV7-2 with TRBJ2-4, with D unclear. Germline CDR1 is SGHTA and CDR2 is FQGNSA. Deletions cut 2 bases from V and 2 bases from J, with 4 bases between. This CDR3 region has 13 residues. The CDR3 nucleotides read TGTGCCAGCAGCTTACCAACCAAAAACATTCAGTACTTC. Amino acids: CASSLPTKNIQYF.

This chain connects TRBV5-1 to TRBJ2-5; TRBD1 might be the D (6 bases). Germline V lookup: CDR1 SGHRS, CDR2 YFSETQ. The CDR3 totals 15 residues. Trimming took 2 bases from V and 4 from J, leaving 15 bases between them. Written as DNA, the CDR3 is TGCGCCAGCAGCTTCACAGGGAGCGGTGGAGAGACCCAGTACTTC. As protein: CASSFTGSGGETQYF.

The rearrangement links TRBV29-1 to TRBJ1-1; 9 positions agree with TRBD1. CDR1 SQVTM and CDR2 ANQGSEA come from the germline V gene. This CDR3 is 10 amino acids long. The V segment lost 4 bases and the J segment 10 bases; nucleotides outside the gene matches: 1. CDR3 amino acids: CSVADRGAFF. The CDR3 coding sequence is TGCAGCGTTGCGGACAGGGGAGCTTTCTTT.

The sample holds a few counts of this clonotype. J is TRBJ2-7 and V is TRBV20-1; 7 nucleotides agree with TRBD1. This CDR3 contains 14 residues. Trimming at V came to 6 bases and at J to 0 bases, leaving 8 bases not matched to a gene. Germline-derived CDR1 and CDR2 are DFQATT and SNEGSKA (reference sequence). Written as DNA, the CDR3 is TGCAGTGCGGAAGACAGGGCGAGCTCCTACGAGCAGTACTTC. It yields the protein CSAEDRASSYEQYF.

This CDR3 is CASSAASGGYTGELFF. CDR3 coding DNA: TGCGCCAGCAGCGCGGCTAGCGGGGGCTACACCGGGGAGCTGTTTTTT. This chain joins TRBV5-1 and TRBJ2-2; 10 bases fit TRBD2. J gave up 3 bases and V 4 bases, and 6 bases lay outside the gene matches. This CDR3 is 16 amino acids long. CDR1 and CDR2 (germline): SGHRS, YFSETQ.

The chain combines TRBV20-1 with TRBJ2-7, with 7 bases aligning to TRBD2. Germline loops: CDR1 DFQATT, CDR2 SNEGSKA (reference sequence). The CDR3 sequence is 15 residues long. The V segment lost 5 bases and the J segment 0 bases; nucleotides outside the gene matches: 10. DNA of the CDR3: TGCAGTGCTCCGTCCCCTAGCGGAGGCTCCTACGAGCAGTACTTC. This gives the protein CSAPSPSGGSYEQYF.

V usage is TRBV6-5 and J usage is TRBJ2-7; D gene ambiguous. V was trimmed by 2 bases and J by 7 bases, leaving 9 bases between them. The CDR3 length is 12 residues. Germline V gives CDR1 MNHEY, CDR2 SVGAGI. The CDR3 region is CASSYGSWEQYF. Written as DNA, the CDR3 is TGTGCCAGCAGTTACGGGTCCTGGGAGCAGTACTTC.

The CDR3 coding sequence is TGTGCCAGCAGCATCACAGTGGGGCCCCAGCATTTT. Translating gives CASSITVGPQHF. J is TRBJ1-5 and V is TRBV7-2; D is ambiguous. The CDR3 length is 12 residues. Germline V CDR1 and CDR2: SGHTA, FQGNSA. Trimming took 5 bases from V and 9 from J, leaving 11 bases between them.

This clonotype was seen more than once but under ten times. In DNA, the CDR3 is TGTGCCAGCAGCCAAGATCGGACGGGAGAGGCCAAAAACATTCAGTACTTC. Protein: CASSQDRTGEAKNIQYF. The rearrangement links TRBV4-2 to TRBJ2-4; weak D call: TRBD2 (6 bases). Looked up from germline, CDR1 is LGHNA and CDR2 is YNFKEQ. V lost 0 bases to trimming and J lost 1 base, with 13 bases between them. The CDR3 runs 17 residues.